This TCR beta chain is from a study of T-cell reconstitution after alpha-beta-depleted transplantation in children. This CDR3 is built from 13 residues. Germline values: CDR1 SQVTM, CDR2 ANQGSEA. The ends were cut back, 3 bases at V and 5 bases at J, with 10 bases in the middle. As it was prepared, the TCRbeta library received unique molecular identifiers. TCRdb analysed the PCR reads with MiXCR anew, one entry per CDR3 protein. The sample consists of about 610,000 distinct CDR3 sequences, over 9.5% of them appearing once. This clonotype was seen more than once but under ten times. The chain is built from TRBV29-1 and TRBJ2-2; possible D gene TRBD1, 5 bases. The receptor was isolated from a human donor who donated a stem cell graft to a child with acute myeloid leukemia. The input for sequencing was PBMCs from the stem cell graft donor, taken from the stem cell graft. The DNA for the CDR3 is TGCAGCGTTGACAGGGCTTCGACCGGGGAGCTGTTTTTT. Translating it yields CSVDRASTGELFF.